This TCR beta chain was identified in a study of early T cells in non-severe SARS-CoV-2 infection (dated by TCRdb to about 2021). General notes on the study: Because TCR sequencing relied on bulk RNA taken from unsorted whole blood, pairing of alpha and beta chains was not possible.

Libraries came from 5' RACE. Sequencing was performed on a NextSeq 500. Unique molecular identifiers were attached to individual cDNA molecules in the TCR library protocol so that sequencing error and PCR bias could be corrected. TCR alpha and beta chains were both sequenced, and the abundances of alpha and beta sequences in each sample were closely correlated with each other. As for the original processing: Decombinator V4 was used to annotate TCR sequences for V gene, J gene and CDR3. TCRs were defined as expanded if a significant change between any two time points was detected under a Poisson model with p below 0.0001. TCR abundances were normalised to the total number of TCRs sequenced in each sample and reported as counts per million. TRAV1-2 paired with TRAJ12, TRAJ20 or TRAJ33 defined MAIT TCRs, while TRAV10 paired with TRAJ18 defined iNKT TCRs. VDJdb, accessed 1 November 2021, was searched for CMV, EBV and SARS-CoV-2 annotated TCRs, excluding TCRs annotated for multiple antigens. TCRdb reprocessed the public reads (quality trimming at Q25 with fastp, clone calling with MiXCR) and kept in-frame beta chains. Rows matching on CDR3 protein sequence are summarized as one entry with the most common DNA and genes. The V and J calls and clone size are TCRdb's, not the authors'. The sample includes 20,000 to 30,000 distinct CDR3 sequences, with 4% to 5% observed a single time. The ten largest clones take up approximately 4.4% of the sample.

The study was a case-control design nested within a healthcare worker cohort in London, UK, with weekly nasopharyngeal swab PCR tests and blood sampling. Between 23 and 31 March 2020, the week of the UK lockdown, healthcare workers were enrolled and then followed up weekly for as long as 16 weeks. This clonotype was detected many times. Its antigen specificity is not known. No base-level quality is on record; no much larger clone is a single base apart. The germline ends are 9 bases apart after V is trimmed by 4 bases and J by 0 bases. Its CDR3 holds 14 amino acids, cysteine through phenylalanine. CDR3 DNA is the only sequence kept; it has 42 bases, read in frame from the first base. CDR1 and CDR2 are read off the germline V gene as SNHLY and FYNNEI. Findings and caveats that apply to the study as a whole: VDJdb matching was skewed toward anti-spike CD8 responses, so virus-specific expansions were likely underestimated and private and CD4 specificities were missed.

Sequencing used whole blood. The sequence links TRBV2 to TRBJ1-1; D gene: possibly TRBD1, on 5 matching bases. The source is an adult who was a healthcare worker with PCR-confirmed SARS-CoV-2 infection or an uninfected control (not recorded which). The DNA is TGTGCCAGCAGTGCTCTGACAGTGAACACTGAAGCTTTCTTT. Protein translation: CASSALTVNTEAFF.